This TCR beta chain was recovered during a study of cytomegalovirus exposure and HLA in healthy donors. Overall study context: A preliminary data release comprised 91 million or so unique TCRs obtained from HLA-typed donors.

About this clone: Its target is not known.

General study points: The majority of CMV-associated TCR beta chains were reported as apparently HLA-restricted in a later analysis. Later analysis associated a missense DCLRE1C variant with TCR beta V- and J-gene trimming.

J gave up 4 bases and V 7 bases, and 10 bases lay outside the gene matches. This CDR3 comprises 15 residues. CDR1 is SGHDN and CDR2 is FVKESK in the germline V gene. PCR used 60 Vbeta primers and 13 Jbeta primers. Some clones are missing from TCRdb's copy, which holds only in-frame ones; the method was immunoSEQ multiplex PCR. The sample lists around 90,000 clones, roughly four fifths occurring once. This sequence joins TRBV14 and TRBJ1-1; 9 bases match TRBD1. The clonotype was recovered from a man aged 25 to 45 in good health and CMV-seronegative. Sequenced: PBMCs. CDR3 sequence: CASTRTGAISTEAFF. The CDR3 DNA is TGTGCCAGCACCAGGACAGGGGCCATCTCCACTGAAGCTTTCTTT.